The 30 T cell receptor beta chains reported below all come from one sample, sequenced in a study of Graves' ophthalmopathy and Graves' hyperthyroidism. Researchers took RNA transcripts and amplified TCR beta CDR3 regions from them. RT-PCR in the first round used HTBI primers; a second-round multiplex PCR followed. Each CDR3 protein gets one entry after TCRdb re-called the multiplex PCR reads with MiXCR. The top ten hold more than 2.5% of the sample, which has 400,000 to 450,000 distinct CDR3 sequences, roughly 21% seen once. The sample was peripheral blood. These receptors came from a woman aged 18-30 years with stable Graves' hyperthyroidism.

There are many counts of this clonotype. The V gene is TRBV7-8, the J gene TRBJ1-1; no definite D call. This CDR3 contains 12 residues. V dropped 5 bases and J dropped 4 bases, with 8 bases sitting between them. CDR1 SGHVS and CDR2 FQNEAQ come from the germline V gene. Written as DNA, the CDR3 is TGTGCCAGCAGCGGGGTGGGCACTGAAGCTTTCTTT. Residues: CASSGVGTEAFF. The full variable domain, with the rest looked up from reference TRBV7-8 and TRBJ1-1, is GAGVSQSPRYKVAKRGQDVALRCDPISGHVSLFWYQQALGQGPEFLTYFQNEAQLDKSGLPSDRFFAERPEGSVSTLKIQRTQQEDSAVYLCASSGVGTEAFFGQGTRLTVV.

This clonotype was seen a few times. The chain carries TRBV7-2 and TRBJ2-7; 10 bases are shared with TRBD1. Germline assignment: CDR1 SGHTA and CDR2 FQGNSA. The CDR3 sequence is 15 residues long. After removal of 4 bases from V and 5 bases from J, the junction contained 8 bases not matched to a gene. The CDR3 loop is CASSWRGQGTDEQYF. CDR3 DNA: TGTGCCAGCAGCTGGCGGGGACAGGGGACAGACGAGCAGTACTTC.

This clonotype was observed at least ten times. The chain joins TRBV19 to TRBJ2-2, with D possibly being TRBD2 (6 bases). The germline CDR1 and CDR2 sequences are LNHDA and SQIVND (reference sequence). The CDR3 totals 15 residues. Trimming took 10 bases from V and 0 from J, leaving 15 bases between them. CDR3 amino acids: CATRKGLSNTGELFF. In nucleotides, the CDR3 is TGTGCCACCCGGAAGGGACTCTCGAACACCGGGGAGCTGTTTTTT.

In its sample, this clonotype was seen many times. The gene calls are TRBV29-1 and TRBJ2-4; D is possibly TRBD1 (5 bases). Germline lookup yields CDR1 SQVTM and CDR2 ANQGSEA. V lost 3 bases to trimming and J lost 5 bases, with 11 bases between them. This CDR3 is built from 13 residues. The DNA of the CDR3 is TGCAGCGTTGATGGGGCAGGCGAAAACATTCAGTACTTC. As protein: CSVDGAGENIQYF. Full variable domain (missing parts from reference TRBV29-1 and TRBJ2-4): SAVISQKPSRDICQRGTSLTIQCQVDSQVTMMFWYRQQPGQSLTLIATANQGSEATYESGFVIDKFPISRPNLTFSTLTVSNMSPEDSSIYLCSVDGAGENIQYFGAGTRLSVL.

This clonotype was counted ten times or more. The CDR3 region has the DNA TGTGCCAGCAGCGTTCAGCAGGGAAGCAATTCACCCCTCCACTTT. Encoded protein: CASSVQQGSNSPLHF. The chain has TRBV7-8 and TRBJ1-6, with a possible D match to TRBD1 (5 bases). The V gene lost 5 bases and the J gene lost 7 bases, with 15 bases spanning the gap. Germline CDR1 is SGHVS and CDR2 is FQNEAQ. This CDR3 contains 15 residues.

This rearrangement joins TRBV20-1 to TRBJ1-2; TRBD1 agrees at 7 bases. The CDR3 contains 12 residues. Unmatched junction bases numbered 5, after V lost 3 bases and J lost 7 bases. CDR1 is DFQATT and CDR2 is SNEGSKA in the germline V gene (reference sequence). Here the CDR3 DNA reads TGCAGTGCTAGGGCCCACAGGGGTGGCTACACCTTC. Protein: CSARAHRGGYTF.

Worth noting for this clonotype: A much larger clonotype is one base distant, so this may be a read error. The chain carries TRBV5-6 and TRBJ1-5, with a tentative D call TRBD1 (5 bases). Trimming removed 5 bases from V and 2 bases from J, with 14 bases in between. The CDR3 spans 15 residues. CDR1 is SGHDT and CDR2 is YYEEEE in the germline V gene. The CDR3 spells CASSYGAVGNQPQHF. CDR3 in DNA: TGTGCCAGCAGTTACGGGGCGGTCGGCAATCAGCCCCAGCATTTT.

In this sample, this clonotype turned up many times. Written as DNA, the CDR3 is TGTGCCAGCAGACAGGGGGAAACGGATGGCTACACCTTC. Translating gives CASRQGETDGYTF. The rearrangement links TRBV6-5 to TRBJ1-2; 8 bases fit TRBD1. Germline values: CDR1 MNHEY, CDR2 SVGAGI. Unmatched junction bases numbered 6, after V lost 6 bases and J lost 6 bases. The CDR3 contains 13 residues.

The chain is built from TRBV20-1 and TRBJ1-1; D is unresolved. The V end lost 3 bases, the J end lost 3 bases, and 8 bases lay between the germline ends. Germline-derived CDR1 and CDR2 are DFQATT and SNEGSKA (reference sequence). The CDR3 runs to 12 residues. The CDR3 DNA follows: TGCAGTGCTAGTTACGCGGACACTGAAGCTTTCTTT. This sequence encodes CSASYADTEAFF.

This clonotype was picked up many times. The J gene is TRBJ2-5, the V gene TRBV7-9; maybe TRBD2 (5 bases). The CDR3 spans 14 residues. Germline V lookup: CDR1 SEHNR, CDR2 FQNEAQ (reference sequence). Trimming shortened V by 5 bases and J by 4 bases, and 14 bases separated the two germline ends. The CDR3 bases are TGTGCCAGCAGCCCTCCGATGGGGAGAGAGACCCAGTACTTC. As protein: CASSPPMGRETQYF.

This clonotype was counted at least ten times. The J gene is TRBJ1-1, the V gene TRBV27; D uncertain. The CDR3 is 14 amino acids. Deletions cut 3 bases from V and 0 bases from J, with 8 bases between. The germline gives CDR1 MNHEY, CDR2 SMNVEV (reference sequence). The DNA for the CDR3 is TGTGCCAGCAGTTTCGCCCAGATGAACACTGAAGCTTTCTTT. Protein: CASSFAQMNTEAFF.

Here the CDR3 DNA reads TGTGCCAGCAGCGGAGTGGGGGGGAGGCGTTCCGCGAACACCGGGGAGCTGTTTTTT. It codes for CASSGVGGRRSANTGELFF. The V and J genes are TRBV9 and TRBJ2-2; 7 positions agree with TRBD2. Germline CDR1 is SGDLS and CDR2 is YYNGEE. The CDR3 is made up of 19 amino acids. The V gene end was trimmed by 3 bases and the J gene end by 0 bases; junction bases not matched to a gene: 14. Filled out from reference TRBV9 and TRBJ2-2, the complete variable domain reads DSGVTQTPKHLITATGQRVTLRCSPRSGDLSVYWYQQSLDQGLQFLIQYYNGEERAKGNILERFSAQQFPDLHSELNLSSLELGDSALYFCASSGVGGRRSANTGELFFGEGSRLTVL.

This clonotype has just one count. The chain combines TRBV12-3 or TRBV12-4 with TRBJ1-3; D gene ambiguous. Trimming removed 8 bases at V and 8 bases at J, with 19 bases between. This CDR3 region has 14 residues. In DNA, the CDR3 is TGTGCCAGCTCCCGCCGGGGTGGCGGAGACACCATATATTTT. It translates to CASSRRGGGDTIYF.

This clonotype came up once. The chain is built from TRBV18 and TRBJ2-5; D gene unclear. From germline, CDR1 is KGHSH and CDR2 LQKENI. With 3 bases removed from V and 1 base from J, the gap between germline ends came to 6 bases. CDR3 length equals 13 residues. The DNA for the CDR3 is TGTGCCAGCTCACCCCTCCCCCAAGAGACCCAGTACTTC. Its translation is CASSPLPQETQYF.

This clonotype was counted many times. The V call is TRBV29-1, the J call TRBJ1-2; perhaps TRBD1 as D (6 bases). Trimming stripped 1 base from V and 1 base from J, with 10 bases between. The CDR3 loop spans 14 amino acids. Germline V CDR1 and CDR2: SQVTM, ANQGSEA. The CDR3 DNA reads TGCAGCGTTGAAGTTGGCAGGGGTAACTATGGCTACACCTTC. The encoded protein is CSVEVGRGNYGYTF. Variable domain in full (rest from reference TRBV29-1 and TRBJ1-2): SAVISQKPSRDICQRGTSLTIQCQVDSQVTMMFWYRQQPGQSLTLIATANQGSEATYESGFVIDKFPISRPNLTFSTLTVSNMSPEDSSIYLCSVEVGRGNYGYTFGSGTRLTVV.

This clonotype was observed at least ten times. This rearrangement joins TRBV11-2 to TRBJ1-6; D gene unclear. The CDR3 runs to 16 residues. Trimming stripped 1 base from V and 1 base from J, with 8 bases between. The V gene's germline CDR1 is SGHAT and CDR2 FQNNGV. CDR3 in amino acids: CASSLVSGSYNSPLHF. The DNA of the CDR3 is TGTGCCAGCAGCTTAGTTTCCGGTTCCTATAATTCACCCCTCCACTTT.

This clonotype was seen repeatedly, ten times or more. V and J are TRBV30 and TRBJ1-5; D not resolved. Trimming took 3 bases from V and 6 from J, leaving 3 bases between them. Germline CDR1 is GTSNPN and CDR2 is SVGIG (reference sequence). This CDR3 spans 10 amino acids. The CDR3 spells CAWRVQPQHF. The DNA for the CDR3 is TGTGCCTGGAGGGTTCAGCCCCAGCATTTT.

Ten or more counts support this clonotype. The rearrangement uses TRBV6-2 or TRBV6-3 and TRBJ2-5; no definite D call. The germline gives CDR1 MNHEY, CDR2 SVGEGT. The CDR3 has 20 amino acids. Trimming removed 6 bases at V and 5 bases at J, with 34 bases between. The CDR3 reads CASRGIHIERRQTPLETQYF. CDR3 bases: TGTGCCAGCAGGGGGATCCATATCGAGAGGCGGCAAACTCCTTTGGAGACCCAGTACTTC.

This clonotype was counted only a few times. This may arise from a read error, as a much more abundant clone is one base away. The rearrangement joins TRBV6-2 or TRBV6-3 to TRBJ2-5, with D perhaps matching TRBD1 or TRBD2 (5 bases each). Germline V lookup: CDR1 MNHEY, CDR2 SVGEGT. The CDR3 spans 15 residues. The CDR3 DNA follows: TGTGCCAGCAGTTCTCCGGGACGGGGTGCAGAGACCAAGTACTTC. It yields the protein CASSSPGRGAETKYF.

J is TRBJ2-7 and V is TRBV5-1; 10 nucleotides agree with TRBD1. Germline CDR1 is SGHRS and CDR2 is YFSETQ. The CDR3 totals 14 residues. The junction had 3 bases not matched to a gene; V was cut back by 3 bases and J by 3 bases. The CDR3 nucleotides read TGCGCCAGCAGCTGGGGGACAGGGGTCTACGAGCAGTACTTC. Its translation: CASSWGTGVYEQYF.

This clonotype was counted at least ten times. The chain joins TRBV12-3 or TRBV12-4 to TRBJ2-2; either TRBD1 or TRBD2 may supply D (5 bases each). V gave up 5 bases and J gave up 5 bases, with 9 bases separating them. The CDR3 contains 13 residues. The CDR3 bases are TGTGCCAGCAGTGAGAGGGGAACCGGGGAGCTGTTTTTT. Its translation: CASSERGTGELFF.

This clonotype was detected ten times or more. The J gene is TRBJ1-5, the V gene TRBV24-1; possibly TRBD1 for D (5 bases). V dropped 4 bases and J dropped 2 bases, with 11 bases sitting between them. Germline V gene sequence: CDR1 KGHDR, CDR2 SFDVKD. The CDR3 is made up of 15 amino acids. CDR3 residues: CATSEGGVGNQPQHF. For the CDR3, the DNA is TGTGCCACCAGTGAGGGAGGGGTGGGCAATCAGCCCCAGCATTTT.

The chain has TRBV5-6 and TRBJ2-5; TRBD1 is a possible D gene (6 bases). The V gene lost 3 bases and the J gene lost 0 bases, with 9 bases spanning the gap. The CDR3 loop spans 14 amino acids. The germline CDR1 and CDR2 sequences are SGHDT and YYEEEE. This chain's CDR3 is CASSSDRYQETQYF. For the CDR3, the DNA is TGTGCCAGCAGCTCGGACAGATACCAAGAGACCCAGTACTTC.

This clonotype was observed at least ten times. The chain carries TRBV7-9 and TRBJ1-1; D remains ambiguous. The CDR3 totals 13 residues. The germline V gene encodes CDR1 SEHNR and CDR2 FQNEAQ (reference sequence). Trimming cost V 5 bases and J 4 bases, with 11 bases left between them. The CDR3 bases are TGTGCCAGCAGCCTGAATTCGGGCACTGAAGCTTTCTTT. Translated, it gives CASSLNSGTEAFF. Using reference TRBV7-9 and TRBJ1-1 for the parts outside the CDR3, the full variable domain is DTGVSQNPRHKITKRGQNVTFRCDPISEHNRLYWYRQTLGQGPEFLTYFQNEAQLEKSRLLSDRFSAERPKGSFSTLEIQRTEQGDSAMYLCASSLNSGTEAFFGQGTRLTVV.

The CDR3 here is CSAIRTGARVTEAFF. The CDR3 region has the DNA TGCAGTGCTATCAGGACAGGGGCGCGGGTCACTGAAGCTTTCTTT. The chain employs TRBV20-1 and TRBJ1-1; 9 bases are shared with TRBD1. V shed 4 bases and J 4 bases; nucleotides not matched to a gene: 10. The CDR3 loop spans 15 amino acids. Germline V CDR1 and CDR2: DFQATT, SNEGSKA (reference sequence).

With regard to this clonotype: This clone may be a read error of a much larger clone one base away. CDR3 nucleotide sequence: TGTGCCAGCAGTTTTCCCCACGAGCAGTACTTC. Translating it yields CASSFPHEQYF. The chain employs TRBV12-3 or TRBV12-4 and TRBJ2-7, with unresolved D. V dropped 3 bases and J dropped 5 bases, with 5 bases sitting between them. This CDR3 contains 11 residues.

This clonotype came up many times. This sequence joins TRBV4-1 and TRBJ2-7; unclear D gene. Germline V lookup: CDR1 MGHRA, CDR2 YSYEKL. V gave up 1 base and J gave up 3 bases, with 13 bases separating them. CDR3 size: 15 residues. CDR3 in DNA: TGCGCCAGCAGCCAAGGTTATCATGGGTACTACGAGCAGTACTTC. Amino acid sequence: CASSQGYHGYYEQYF.

This clonotype occurred many times. This chain uses TRBV7-2 with TRBJ2-4; the match to TRBD2 covers 8 bases. This CDR3 spans 15 amino acids. Germline CDR1 and CDR2: SGHTA and FQGNSA. J gave up 2 bases and V 5 bases, and 5 bases lay outside the gene matches. CDR3 DNA: TGTGCCAGCAGCCCTCGGACTAGCACCAAAAACATTCAGTACTTC. As protein: CASSPRTSTKNIQYF. The full variable domain, rest sourced from reference TRBV7-2 and TRBJ2-4, is GAGVSQSPSNKVTEKGKDVELRCDPISGHTALYWYRQSLGQGLEFLIYFQGNSAPDKSGLPSDRFSAERTGGSVSTLTIQRTQQEDSAVYLCASSPRTSTKNIQYFGAGTRLSVL.

This clonotype was seen repeatedly, ten times or more. This chain connects TRBV10-3 to TRBJ2-7; tentative D call: TRBD2 (6 bases). V lost 4 bases, J lost 5 bases, and 15 bases lay in between. This CDR3 spans 14 amino acids. Germline-derived CDR1 and CDR2 are ENHRY and SYGVKD. CDR3 DNA: TGTGCCATCAGTGTCGGGACTCCTCCCAACGAGCAGTACTTC. Protein: CAISVGTPPNEQYF.

This clonotype was recorded many times. CDR3 protein: CSVEGQGRNYGYTF. Written as DNA, the CDR3 is TGCAGCGTTGAAGGACAGGGCAGGAACTATGGCTACACCTTC. The chain recombines TRBV29-1 with TRBJ1-2; 7 bases agree with TRBD1. The CDR3 is made up of 14 amino acids. Per the germline V gene, CDR1 is SQVTM and CDR2 is ANQGSEA. J was trimmed by 2 bases and V by 1 base; bases with no gene match: 4.